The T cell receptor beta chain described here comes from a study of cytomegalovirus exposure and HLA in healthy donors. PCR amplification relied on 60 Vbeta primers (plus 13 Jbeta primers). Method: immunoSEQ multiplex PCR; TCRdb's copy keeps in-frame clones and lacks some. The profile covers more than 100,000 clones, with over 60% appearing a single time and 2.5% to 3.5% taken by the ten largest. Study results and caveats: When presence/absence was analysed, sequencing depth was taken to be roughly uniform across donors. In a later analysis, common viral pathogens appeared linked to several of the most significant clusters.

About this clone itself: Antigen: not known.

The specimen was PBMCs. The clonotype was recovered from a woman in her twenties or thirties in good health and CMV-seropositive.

CDR3 in DNA: TGTGCCAGCAGCTTTCTGGCGGGGGGACTCACAGATACGCAGTATTTT. This encodes CASSFLAGGLTDTQYF. J is TRBJ2-3 and V is TRBV5-6; 8 nucleotides line up with TRBD2. The CDR3 extends over 16 amino acids. J lost 2 bases, V lost 2 bases, and 7 bases had no gene match. Germline V gene data show CDR1 as SGHDT and CDR2 as YYEEEE.